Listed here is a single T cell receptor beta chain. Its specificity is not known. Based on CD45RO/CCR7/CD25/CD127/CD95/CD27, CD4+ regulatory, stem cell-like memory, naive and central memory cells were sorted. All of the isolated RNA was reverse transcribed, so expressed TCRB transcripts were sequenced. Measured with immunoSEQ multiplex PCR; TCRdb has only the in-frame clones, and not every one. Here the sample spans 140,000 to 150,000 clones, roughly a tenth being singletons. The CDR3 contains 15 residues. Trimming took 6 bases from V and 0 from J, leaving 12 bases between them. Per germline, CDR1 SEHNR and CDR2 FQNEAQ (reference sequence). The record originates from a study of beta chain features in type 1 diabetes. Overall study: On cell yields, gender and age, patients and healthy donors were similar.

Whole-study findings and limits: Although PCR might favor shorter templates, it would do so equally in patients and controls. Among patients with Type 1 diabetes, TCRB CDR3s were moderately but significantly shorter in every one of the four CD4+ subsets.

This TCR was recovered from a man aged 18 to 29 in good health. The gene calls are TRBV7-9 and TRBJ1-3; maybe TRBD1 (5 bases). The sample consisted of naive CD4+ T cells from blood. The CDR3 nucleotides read TGTGCCAGCAGAGAGGGGAGGGTCTCTGGAAACACCATATATTTT. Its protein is CASREGRVSGNTIYF. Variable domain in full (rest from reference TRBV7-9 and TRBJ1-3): DTGVSQNPRHKITKRGQNVTFRCDPISEHNRLYWYRQTLGQGPEFLTYFQNEAQLEKSRLLSDRFSAERPKGSFSTLEIQRTEQGDSAMYLCASREGRVSGNTIYFGEGSWLTVV.